Below are 27 T cell receptor beta chains sequenced from a single sample in a study of T-cell memory formation after mild COVID-19. TCRdb reanalysed the 5' RACE reads using MiXCR and keeps one entry per CDR3 protein. The sample contains around 530,000 distinct CDR3 sequences, approximately 21% of which appear only once. The sample comprised PBMCs or a T cell subset sorted from them (not recorded which). The receptor source for this set is an adult woman who had mild COVID-19 (a few samples of this study predate the infection). Cell type and time point are not known.

V and J are TRBV3-1 and TRBJ1-1; D gene uncertain. CDR3 length: 12 amino acids. Germline loops: CDR1 LGHDT, CDR2 YNNKEL (reference sequence). V was pared by 2 bases and J by 10 bases, with 11 bases between. CDR3 bases: TGTGCCAGCAGCCAAAACGGGCTGAGAGCTTTCTTT. Its protein product is CASSQNGLRAFF.

The chain links TRBV9 to TRBJ2-3; TRBD2 matches at 12 bases. CDR1 and CDR2 (germline): SGDLS, YYNGEE. This CDR3 has 16 residues. V trimming: 4 bases; J trimming: 4 bases; junction bases outside the gene matches: 7. The CDR3 is CASSSPLAGGPDTQYF. Here the CDR3 DNA reads TGTGCCAGCAGCAGCCCCCTAGCGGGAGGGCCAGATACGCAGTATTTT.

V usage is TRBV21-1 and J usage is TRBJ1-1; TRBD1 is the table's D call and was not checked against the DNA. TRBV21-1 is deemed a pseudogene. The CDR3 loop spans 13 amino acids. CDR3 sequence: CARITNRATEAFF. CDR3 bases: TGTGCCAGGATAACCAACAGGGCGACTGAAGCTTTCTTT.

The chain's CDR3 is CASSIQANSYEQYF. The DNA for the CDR3 is TGTGCCAGCAGCATACAGGCGAACTCCTACGAGCAGTACTTC. The chain employs TRBV7-9 and TRBJ2-7; D might be TRBD1 (5 bases). Germline CDR1 reads SEHNR; CDR2 reads FQNEAQ (reference sequence). The CDR3 consists of 14 residues. Trimming took 5 bases from V and 0 from J, leaving 11 bases between them. Looking up the rest from reference TRBV7-9 and TRBJ2-7 gives the full variable domain: DTGVSQNPRHKITKRGQNVTFRCDPISEHNRLYWYRQTLGQGPEFLTYFQNEAQLEKSRLLSDRFSAERPKGSFSTLEIQRTEQGDSAMYLCASSIQANSYEQYFGPGTRLTVT.

This clonotype was counted only a few times. This rearrangement joins TRBV5-1 to TRBJ2-3; D unclear. Germline CDR1 SGHRS, CDR2 YFSETQ. The CDR3 sequence is 16 residues long. V gave up 0 bases and J gave up 0 bases, with 11 bases separating them. Written as DNA, the CDR3 is TGCGCCAGCAGCTTGGCGGGTCGTGTAAGCACAGATACGCAGTATTTT. Protein product: CASSLAGRVSTDTQYF.

This chain uses TRBV7-9 with TRBJ2-1, with 11 bases that match TRBD2. Germline values: CDR1 SEHNR, CDR2 FQNEAQ (reference sequence). CDR3 length equals 19 residues. V lost 2 bases to trimming and J lost 0 bases; unmatched junction nucleotides: 9. CDR3 region: CASSLPTSGRPSSYNEQFF. DNA for the CDR3: TGTGCCAGCAGCTTACCCACTAGCGGGAGACCTAGCTCCTACAATGAGCAGTTCTTC.

The rearrangement links TRBV7-2 to TRBJ2-2; TRBD2 agrees at 12 bases. Per the germline V gene, CDR1 is SGHTA and CDR2 is FQGNSA. The CDR3 sequence is 16 residues long. The V and J ends lost 1 base and 5 bases, in that order; junction bases with no gene match: 2. CDR3 sequence: CASSLEGTSGTGELFF. The CDR3 nucleotides read TGTGCCAGCAGCTTAGAGGGGACTAGCGGGACCGGGGAGCTGTTTTTT.

This chain connects TRBV7-9 to TRBJ1-4; D may be TRBD1 (5 bases). CDR3 length: 14 amino acids. Germline V gene sequence: CDR1 SEHNR, CDR2 FQNEAQ (reference sequence). Between the trimmed V and J ends, which lost 4 bases and 7 bases, there was a span of 13 bases. The CDR3 region is CASSSLGTSEKLFF. The CDR3 nucleotides read TGTGCCAGCAGCTCCCTAGGGACCAGTGAAAAACTGTTTTTT.

Only a few counts were recorded for this clonotype. CDR3 nucleotides: TGTGCCAGCAGTTCCTCCGATGACAGGGAGTCAGATACGCAGTATTTT. Translated, it gives CASSSSDDRESDTQYF. The chain joins TRBV12-3 or TRBV12-4 to TRBJ2-3; the match to TRBD1 covers 7 bases. CDR3 length: 16 amino acids. Trimming cost V 4 bases and J 4 bases; bases outside gene matches: 11.

CDR3 bases: TGTGCCAGTACCAGCGGGGGGTCCGGAATGGGCATATATTTT. This gives the protein CASTSGGSGMGIYF. This sequence joins TRBV19 and TRBJ1-3, with D possibly TRBD1 on 5 matching bases. Germline assignment: CDR1 LNHDA and CDR2 SQIVND (reference sequence). This CDR3 has 14 amino acids. Trimming stripped 7 bases from V and 12 bases from J, with 22 bases between.

The gene calls are TRBV11-2 and TRBJ1-2, with 9 bases identical to TRBD1. The germline gives CDR1 SGHAT, CDR2 FQNNGV. This CDR3 spans 18 amino acids. With V trimmed by 5 bases and J by 0 bases, 13 bases remained unmatched. The CDR3 DNA is TGTGCCAGCAGCCCGAGCCGGGACAGGGTGACGCCTAACTATGGCTACACCTTC. This encodes CASSPSRDRVTPNYGYTF. The full variable domain, its missing parts supplied by reference TRBV11-2 and TRBJ1-2, is EAGVAQSPRYKIIEKRQSVAFWCNPISGHATLYWYQQILGQGPKLLIQFQNNGVVDDSQLPKDRFSAERLKGVDSTLKIQPAKLEDSAVYLCASSPSRDRVTPNYGYTFGSGTRLTVV.

The V gene is TRBV12-3 or TRBV12-4, the J gene TRBJ2-3, with D maybe TRBD1 (6 bases). The germline V and J ends were trimmed by 6 bases and 0 bases, with 10 bases remaining between them. The CDR3 covers 14 residues. This CDR3 is CASRMGHSTDTQYF. CDR3 bases: TGTGCCAGCAGAATGGGACACAGCACAGATACGCAGTATTTT.

This clonotype was counted at least ten times. The V gene is TRBV29-1, the J gene TRBJ2-5; D remains unclear. This CDR3 is built from 13 residues. The germline V gene encodes CDR1 SQVTM and CDR2 ANQGSEA. V gave up 4 bases and J gave up 1 base, with 10 bases separating them. As DNA, the CDR3 is TGCAGCGTTGGCGCAGCCTTCCAAGAGACCCAGTACTTC. Translating it yields CSVGAAFQETQYF. Full variable domain (remainder filled in from reference TRBV29-1 and TRBJ2-5): SAVISQKPSRDICQRGTSLTIQCQVDSQVTMMFWYRQQPGQSLTLIATANQGSEATYESGFVIDKFPISRPNLTFSTLTVSNMSPEDSSIYLCSVGAAFQETQYFGPGTRLLVL.

This clonotype appeared many times. This chain links TRBV7-6 with TRBJ2-1, with 7 bases fitting TRBD2. Germline CDR1 SGHVS, CDR2 FNYEAQ. V trimming: 5 bases; J trimming: 2 bases; junction bases outside the gene matches: 12. This CDR3 comprises 17 residues. The CDR3: CASSPPGGSATYNEQFF. CDR3 nucleotide sequence: TGTGCCAGCAGCCCCCCTGGCGGGAGTGCGACCTACAATGAGCAGTTCTTC. The full variable domain, completed using reference TRBV7-6 and TRBJ2-1, is GAGVSQSPRYKVTKRGQDVALRCDPISGHVSLYWYRQALGQGPEFLTYFNYEAQQDKSGLPNDRFSAERPEGSISTLTIQRTEQRDSAMYRCASSPPGGSATYNEQFFGPGTRLTVL.

This chain connects TRBV27 to TRBJ1-6; D unresolved. The germline V gene encodes CDR1 MNHEY and CDR2 SMNVEV (reference sequence). The CDR3 consists of 15 residues. With 4 bases removed from V and 14 bases from J, the gap between germline ends came to 21 bases. The CDR3 protein is CASSSQVAGVNSLHF. The CDR3 DNA reads as TGTGCCAGCAGTTCCCAGGTCGCCGGGGTGAACTCCCTCCACTTT.

This clonotype was found a few times. J is TRBJ1-4 and V is TRBV5-6, with TRBD1 as a possible D gene (6 bases). The CDR3 covers 15 residues. Between the trimmed V and J ends, which lost 3 bases and 8 bases, there was a span of 17 bases. The germline gives CDR1 SGHDT, CDR2 YYEEEE. Here the CDR3 DNA reads TGTGCCAGCAGCTATGACACCACCGGGGGCGAAAAACTGTTTTTT. It encodes CASSYDTTGGEKLFF.

The chain uses TRBV12-3 or TRBV12-4 and TRBJ1-1; 9 nucleotides line up with TRBD1. The CDR3 has 16 amino acids. V was clipped by 2 bases and J by 4 bases; unmatched bases: 8. This CDR3 reads CASSLFGQGSGTEAFF. CDR3 nucleotide sequence: TGTGCCAGCAGTTTATTCGGACAGGGGTCGGGCACTGAAGCTTTCTTT.

This rearrangement joins TRBV5-1 to TRBJ1-6; 10 positions match TRBD1. Germline lookup yields CDR1 SGHRS and CDR2 YFSETQ. The CDR3 covers 15 residues. With 0 bases clipped from V and 6 bases from J, the junction kept 0 bases outside the gene matches. The chain's CDR3 is CASSLGDRGNSPLHF. The CDR3 bases are TGCGCCAGCAGCTTGGGGGACAGGGGTAATTCACCCCTCCACTTT.

V is TRBV12-3 or TRBV12-4 and J is TRBJ1-1; D gene ambiguous. This CDR3 contains 14 residues. V lost 6 bases to trimming and J lost 10 bases, with 21 bases between them. The CDR3 coding sequence is TGTGCCAGCAGCGTAATGATTAGGGAAACCGGAGCTTTCTTT. Amino acids: CASSVMIRETGAFF.

V is TRBV4-1 and J is TRBJ2-3, with TRBD2 as a possible D gene (6 bases). Germline V lookup: CDR1 MGHRA, CDR2 YSYEKL. The CDR3 has 16 residues. Trimming shortened V by 1 base and J by 1 base, and 12 bases separated the two germline ends. The CDR3 DNA sequence: TGCGCCAGCAGCCAAGGCTGGGAGGAGGGCACAGATACGCAGTATTTT. Translated: CASSQGWEEGTDTQYF.

The V gene is TRBV19, the J gene TRBJ2-7; D gene unclear. CDR1 is LNHDA and CDR2 is SQIVND in the germline V gene (reference sequence). V lost 6 bases and J lost 2, with 17 bases in between. CDR3 length: 15 residues. The CDR3, as DNA: TGTGCCAGTAGAGAGGTGGCAGGCAGAACCTACGAGCAGTACTTC. As protein: CASREVAGRTYEQYF.

The chain joins TRBV6-5 to TRBJ2-1; the match to TRBD2 covers 13 bases. This CDR3 has 20 residues. From germline, CDR1 is MNHEY and CDR2 SVGAGI. Losses at the gene ends were 5 bases for V and 0 bases for J; bases not matched to a gene: 13. The CDR3 DNA sequence: TGTGCCAGCAGTACCCCCCCCGGGACTAGCGGGAAGAGCTCCTACAATGAGCAGTTCTTC. As protein: CASSTPPGTSGKSSYNEQFF.

This clonotype was seen a handful of times. The rearrangement links TRBV5-1 to TRBJ2-7; D gene uncertain. Trimming took 6 bases from V and 2 from J, leaving 12 bases between them. Germline CDR1 reads SGHRS; CDR2 reads YFSETQ. CDR3 length: 13 amino acids. In DNA, the CDR3 is TGCGCCAGCAAAAACGACGGAACCTACGAGCAGTACTTC. Translating it yields CASKNDGTYEQYF.

This clonotype was detected only a few times. The V gene is TRBV7-6, the J gene TRBJ2-3; D unresolved. This CDR3 region has 15 residues. V was trimmed by 3 bases and J by 2 bases, leaving 12 bases between them. CDR1 is SGHVS and CDR2 is FNYEAQ in the germline V gene. Here the CDR3 DNA reads TGTGCCAGCAGCTTCCAAGGCTACAACACAGATACGCAGTATTTT. It specifies CASSFQGYNTDTQYF.

This clonotype occurred a few times. The chain carries TRBV7-9 and TRBJ2-7; a weak D match, TRBD1 (6 bases). Deletions cut 5 bases from V and 3 bases from J, with 14 bases between. In germline, CDR1 is SEHNR, CDR2 FQNEAQ (reference sequence). This CDR3 contains 14 residues. Here the CDR3 reads CASSPWGPLYEQYF. The CDR3 DNA sequence: TGTGCCAGCAGCCCGTGGGGGCCACTCTACGAGCAGTACTTC.

This clonotype has more than one count but fewer than ten. This chain joins TRBV28 and TRBJ2-7; perhaps TRBD1 as D (5 bases). CDR3 length equals 15 residues. V was clipped by 6 bases and J by 2 bases, with 17 bases between them. Germline CDR1 and CDR2: MDHEN and SYDVKM. CDR3 loop: CASRPPTVGPYEQYF. Written as DNA, the CDR3 is TGTGCCAGCAGGCCCCCGACAGTGGGCCCCTACGAGCAGTACTTC.

This clonotype was seen only a few times. This sequence joins TRBV15 and TRBJ2-5, with D possibly being TRBD1 (5 bases). V lost 4 bases, J lost 1 base, and 10 bases lay in between. The CDR3 runs to 14 residues. The germline gives CDR1 LNHNV, CDR2 YYDKDF (reference sequence). The CDR3 nucleotides are TGTGCCACCAGCAAAGAACAGGCCCAAGAGACCCAGTACTTC. It yields the protein CATSKEQAQETQYF.